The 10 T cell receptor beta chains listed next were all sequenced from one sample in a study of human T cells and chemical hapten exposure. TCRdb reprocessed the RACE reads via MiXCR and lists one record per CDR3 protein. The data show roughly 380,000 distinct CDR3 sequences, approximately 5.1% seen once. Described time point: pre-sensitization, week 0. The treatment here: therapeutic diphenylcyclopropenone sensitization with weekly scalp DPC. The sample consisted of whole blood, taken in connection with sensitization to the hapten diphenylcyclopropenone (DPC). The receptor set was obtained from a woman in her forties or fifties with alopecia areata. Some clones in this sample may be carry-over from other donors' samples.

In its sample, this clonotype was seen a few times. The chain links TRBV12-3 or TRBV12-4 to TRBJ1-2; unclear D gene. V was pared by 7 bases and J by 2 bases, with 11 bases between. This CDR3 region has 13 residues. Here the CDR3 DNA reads TGTGCCAGCACCCAGGTTCTGAACTATGGCTACACCTTC. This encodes CASTQVLNYGYTF.

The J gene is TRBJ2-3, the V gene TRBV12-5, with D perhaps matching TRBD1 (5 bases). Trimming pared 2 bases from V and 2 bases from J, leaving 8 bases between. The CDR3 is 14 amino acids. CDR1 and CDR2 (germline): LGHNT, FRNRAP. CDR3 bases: TGTGCTAGTGGTTTGCAGGGATCCACAGATACGCAGTATTTT. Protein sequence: CASGLQGSTDTQYF.

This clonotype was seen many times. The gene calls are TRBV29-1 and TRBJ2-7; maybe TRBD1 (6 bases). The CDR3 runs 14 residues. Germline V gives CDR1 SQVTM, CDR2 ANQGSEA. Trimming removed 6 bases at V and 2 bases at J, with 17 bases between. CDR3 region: CSVQGRDRTYEQYF. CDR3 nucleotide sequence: TGCAGCGTACAAGGTAGAGACAGGACCTACGAGCAGTACTTC.

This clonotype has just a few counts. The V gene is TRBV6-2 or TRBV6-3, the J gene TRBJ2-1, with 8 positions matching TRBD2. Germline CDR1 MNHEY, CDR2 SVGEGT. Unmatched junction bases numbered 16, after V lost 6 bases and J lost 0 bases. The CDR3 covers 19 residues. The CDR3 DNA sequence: TGTGCCAGCAGCCTCCCCCTCGTGGGACTAGTTGGCTCCTACAATGAGCAGTTCTTC. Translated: CASSLPLVGLVGSYNEQFF.

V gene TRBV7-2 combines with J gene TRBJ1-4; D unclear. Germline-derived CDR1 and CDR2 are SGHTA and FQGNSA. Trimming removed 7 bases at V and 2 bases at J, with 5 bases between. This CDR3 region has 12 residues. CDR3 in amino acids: CASTLTNEKLFF. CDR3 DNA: TGTGCCAGCACCCTGACTAATGAAAAACTGTTTTTT.

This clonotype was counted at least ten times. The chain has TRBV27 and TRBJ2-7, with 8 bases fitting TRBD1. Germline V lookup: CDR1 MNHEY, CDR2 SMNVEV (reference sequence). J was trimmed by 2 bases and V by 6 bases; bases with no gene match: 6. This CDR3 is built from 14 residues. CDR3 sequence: CASRTRTGPYEQYF. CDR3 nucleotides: TGTGCCAGCAGGACGCGGACAGGGCCCTACGAGCAGTACTTC.

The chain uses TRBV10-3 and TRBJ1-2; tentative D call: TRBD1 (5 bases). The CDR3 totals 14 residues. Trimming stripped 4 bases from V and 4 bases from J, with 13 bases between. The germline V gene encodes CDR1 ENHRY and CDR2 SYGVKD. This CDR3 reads CAISGIRDPYGYTF. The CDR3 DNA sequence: TGTGCCATCAGTGGCATCAGGGATCCCTATGGCTACACCTTC.

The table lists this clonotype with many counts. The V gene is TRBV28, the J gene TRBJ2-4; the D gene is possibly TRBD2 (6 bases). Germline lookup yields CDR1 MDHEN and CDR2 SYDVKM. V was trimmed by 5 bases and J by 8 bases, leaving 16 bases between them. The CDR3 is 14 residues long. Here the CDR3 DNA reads TGTGCCAGCAGTCCTCGGGGGATTGGGGACATTCAGTACTTC. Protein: CASSPRGIGDIQYF. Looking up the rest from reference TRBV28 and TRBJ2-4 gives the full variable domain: DVKVTQSSRYLVKRTGEKVFLECVQDMDHENMFWYRQDPGLGLRLIYFSYDVKMKEKGDIPEGYSVSREKKERFSLILESASTNQTSMYLCASSPRGIGDIQYFGAGTRLSVL.

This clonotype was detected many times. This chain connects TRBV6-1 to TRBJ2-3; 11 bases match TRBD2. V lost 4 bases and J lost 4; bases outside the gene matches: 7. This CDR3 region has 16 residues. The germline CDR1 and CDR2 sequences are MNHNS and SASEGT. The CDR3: CASSVTSGGIADTQYF. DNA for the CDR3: TGTGCCAGCAGTGTAACTAGCGGGGGTATCGCAGATACGCAGTATTTT.

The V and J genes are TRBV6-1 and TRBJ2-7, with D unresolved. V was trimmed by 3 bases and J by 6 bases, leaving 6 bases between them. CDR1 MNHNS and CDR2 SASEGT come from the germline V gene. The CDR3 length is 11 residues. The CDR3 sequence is CASSDQGEQYF. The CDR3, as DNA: TGTGCCAGCAGTGACCAAGGCGAGCAGTACTTC.